This T cell receptor beta chain was captured in a study of blood T cell repertoires in COVID-19 (dated by TCRdb to between 2020 and 2021). With regard to the full study: Collaborator samples came from the United States, Italy and Spain and covered acute and convalescent phases of COVID-19. The samples were drawn from the first 160 participants of the ongoing ImmuneRACE study and from 1,254 subjects provided by 6 global collaborators. Where available, HLA class I and class II types were obtained from metadata supplied by the sample provider rather than from assay-based typing. The repertoires were released in a freely available public database intended as a resource for research on the immune response to SARS-CoV-2. The sample metadata nearly always contained a de-identified subject ID, COVID-19 status, age in years and sex. The prospective study material was composed of cDNA or gDNA derived from T cells, B-cell-depleted T cells, or PBMCs. The dataset comprised deeply sampled blood TCRbeta repertoires from subjects exposed to, actively infected with, or recovered from COVID-19.

V is cut back by 5 bases and J by 0 bases, with 6 bases in the junction unmatched. The germline V gene (reference sequence) gives CDR1 as SEHNR and CDR2 as FQNEAQ. The CDR3 has 16 amino acids, counting the end cysteine and phenylalanine. Just the 48-base CDR3 DNA is kept, in frame starting at base 1. Study-level results and caveats: Clinical and demographic metadata were provided uncurated, with the amount varying by source and participant.

TCRbeta CDR3 regions were amplified from genomic DNA using the immunoSEQ Assay, a bias-controlled multiplex PCR. On the authors' methods: The number of nucleated cells in each sample was estimated by amplification of reference gene primers within the assay. To quantify the absolute abundance of each unique TCRbeta CDR3 rearrangement, sequence reads were collapsed and filtered. For each sample, productive Simpson clonality was calculated as the square root of Simpson's diversity index over productive rearrangements. The table comes from immuneACCESS by way of TCRdb, which keeps in-frame sequences with V and J called. Part of the clones is missing from these tables; in studies checked, under half for an unresolved V gene and the rest for unknown reasons. V and J calls and clone size are as listed in that table; D and trimming were resolved from the DNA. The sample table contains some 250,000 clones; only one count was recorded for around 83% of them. The top ten hold approximately 13% of the sample.

Comments on this clone: This receptor's antigen is unknown. Base qualities are not provided; no much larger clone lies one nucleotide away. Other DNA sequences of this sample code for an identical CDR3.

Collaborating institutions collected whole blood in K2EDTA tubes following their own protocols. For TCRbeta analysis, collaborators shipped samples as frozen whole blood, isolated PBMCs, or DNA extracted from either of those sample types. The chain is assembled from TRBV7-9 and TRBJ1-3; 8 bases in the middle match TRBD1. The TCR originated in a woman aged 60-75 years with active or convalescent COVID-19. Sequenced material: peripheral blood. DNA sequence: TGTGCCAGCAGCCCAAGACAGGGGAGCTCTGGAAACACCATATATTTT. Protein translation: CASSPRQGSSGNTIYF.